This TCR beta chain was identified during a study of sequential checkpoint blockade in melanoma. About the research overall: Maintenance nivolumab came after either treatment sequence. Roughly 22 patients had tumor biopsies before treatment and at week 13.

TCRdb's table, derived via immunoSEQ multiplex PCR, lists solely in-frame clones and lacks some. The sample has about 12,000 clones; under 30% are singletons. General study points: In arm A, pretreatment tumor clonality was associated with response. Clinical benefit was about 30 times likelier when tumor T-cell fraction and clonality increased.

Germline V CDR1 and CDR2: WSHSY, SAAADI. V lost 2 bases and J lost 4, with 12 bases in between. The CDR3 is 15 residues long. Sample treatment: randomized to nivolumab then ipilimumab (arm A) or the reverse (arm B). In regard to this clone: Its antigen is currently unknown.

The specimen comprised tumor tissue (inferred from file names), sampled from a patient given nivolumab and ipilimumab in sequence. The V gene is TRBV10-2, the J gene TRBJ2-1; no firm D call. This clonotype was sampled from a human donor with melanoma. CDR3 residues: CASSEMLGLYNEQFF. DNA of the CDR3: TGCGCCAGCAGTGAGATGTTGGGCTTATACAATGAGCAGTTCTTC.